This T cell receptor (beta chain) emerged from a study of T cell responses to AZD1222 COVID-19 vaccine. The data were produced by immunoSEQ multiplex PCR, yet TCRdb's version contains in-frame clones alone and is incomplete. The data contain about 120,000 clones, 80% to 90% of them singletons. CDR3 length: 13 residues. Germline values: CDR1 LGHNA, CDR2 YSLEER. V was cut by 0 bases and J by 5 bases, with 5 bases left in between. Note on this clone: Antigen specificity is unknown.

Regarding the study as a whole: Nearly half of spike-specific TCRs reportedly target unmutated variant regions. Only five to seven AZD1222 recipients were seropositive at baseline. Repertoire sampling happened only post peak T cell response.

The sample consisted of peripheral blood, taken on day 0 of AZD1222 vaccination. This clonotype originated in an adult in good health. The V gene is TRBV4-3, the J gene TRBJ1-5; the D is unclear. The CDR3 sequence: CASSQDRYQPQHF. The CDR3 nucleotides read TGCGCCAGCAGCCAAGATAGATATCAGCCCCAGCATTTT.